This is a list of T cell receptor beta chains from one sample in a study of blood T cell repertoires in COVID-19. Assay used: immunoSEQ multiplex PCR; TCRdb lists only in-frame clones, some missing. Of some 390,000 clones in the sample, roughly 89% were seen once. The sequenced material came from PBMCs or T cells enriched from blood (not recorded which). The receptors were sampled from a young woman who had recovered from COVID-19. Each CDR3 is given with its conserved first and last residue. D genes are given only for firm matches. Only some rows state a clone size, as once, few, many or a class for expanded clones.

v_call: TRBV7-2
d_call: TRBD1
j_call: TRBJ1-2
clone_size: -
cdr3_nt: TGTGCCAGCAGCCAAAGGACAGGAAACTATGGCTACACCTTC
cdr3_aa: CASSQRTGNYGYTF

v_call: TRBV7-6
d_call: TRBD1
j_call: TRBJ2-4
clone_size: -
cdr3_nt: TGTGCCAGCAGCTTAGGTGTTTGGGACAGGGGAGTTGTATCCAAAAACATTCAGTACTTC
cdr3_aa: CASSLGVWDRGVVSKNIQYF

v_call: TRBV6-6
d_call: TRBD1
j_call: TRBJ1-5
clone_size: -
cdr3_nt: TGTGCCAGCAGAATCGGGACAGGGGGCAATCAGCCCCAGCATTTT
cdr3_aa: CASRIGTGGNQPQHF

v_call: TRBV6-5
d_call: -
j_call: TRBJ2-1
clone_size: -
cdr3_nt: TGTGCCAGCAGTTTTCTCTCGGGAAGCCCGAATGAGCAGTTCTTC
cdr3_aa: CASSFLSGSPNEQFF

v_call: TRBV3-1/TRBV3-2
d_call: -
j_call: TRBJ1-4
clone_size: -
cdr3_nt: TGTGCCAGCTCCCTGGAGGGCCGATTAAATGAAAAACTGTTTTTT
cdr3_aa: CASSLEGRLNEKLFF

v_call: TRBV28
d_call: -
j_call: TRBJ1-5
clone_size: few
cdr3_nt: TGTGCCAGCAGTCCCAGAAATCAGCCCCAGCATTTT
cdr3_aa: CASSPRNQPQHF

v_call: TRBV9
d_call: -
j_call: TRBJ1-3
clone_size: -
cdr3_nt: TGTGCCAGCACAGATGGAAACACCATATATTTT
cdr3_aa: CASTDGNTIYF

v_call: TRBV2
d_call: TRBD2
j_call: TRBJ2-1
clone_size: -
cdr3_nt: TGTGCCAGCAGGGCCTTCCTACTAGCGGGAGGGCCCAGTGAGCAGTTCTTC
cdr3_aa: CASRAFLLAGGPSEQFF

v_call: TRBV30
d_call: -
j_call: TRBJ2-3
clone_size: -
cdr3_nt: TGTGCCCAGGACAGCTCAGATACGCAGTATTTT
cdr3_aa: CAQDSSDTQYF

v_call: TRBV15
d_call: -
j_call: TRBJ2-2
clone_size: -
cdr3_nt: TGTGCCACCAGCTCAGATGAGGCGTTAATAACCGGGGAGCTGTTTTTT
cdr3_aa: CATSSDEALITGELFF

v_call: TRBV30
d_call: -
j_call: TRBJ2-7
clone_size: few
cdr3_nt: TGTGCCTGGAGTGTAAATCCATACGAGCAGTACTTC
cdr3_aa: CAWSVNPYEQYF

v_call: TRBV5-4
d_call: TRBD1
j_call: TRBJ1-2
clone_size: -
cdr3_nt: TGTGCCAGCAGCCCCGGGACAGGGGAGGGCTACACCTTC
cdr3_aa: CASSPGTGEGYTF

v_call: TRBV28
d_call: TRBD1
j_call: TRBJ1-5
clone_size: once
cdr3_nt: TGTGCCAGCAGTTTGACAAAAGCCGGGACAGAAAATCAGCCCCAGCATTTT
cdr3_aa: CASSLTKAGTENQPQHF

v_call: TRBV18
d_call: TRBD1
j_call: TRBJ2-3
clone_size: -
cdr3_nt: TGTGCCAGCTCACCGGGACAGGGCGGCGTAGATACGCAGTATTTT
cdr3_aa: CASSPGQGGVDTQYF

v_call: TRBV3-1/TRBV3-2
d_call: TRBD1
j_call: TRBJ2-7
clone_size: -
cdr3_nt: TGTGCCAGCAGCCAGTTACAGGGGGCTTCCTACGAGCAGTACTTC
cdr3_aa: CASSQLQGASYEQYF

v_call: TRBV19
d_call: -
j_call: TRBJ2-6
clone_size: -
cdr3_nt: TGTGCCAGTAGTATTGGTACTTCTGGGGCCAACGTCCTGACTTTC
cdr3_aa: CASSIGTSGANVLTF

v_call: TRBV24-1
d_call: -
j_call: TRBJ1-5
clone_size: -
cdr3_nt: TGTGCCACCAGTGATTACCCCGGGGGTACCAAGACCAATCAGCCCCAGCATTTT
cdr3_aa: CATSDYPGGTKTNQPQHF

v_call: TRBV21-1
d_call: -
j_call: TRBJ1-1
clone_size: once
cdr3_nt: TGTGCCAGCAGCCTGGGACAGGGCTTTTCCGCTGAAGCTTTCTTT
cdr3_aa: CASSLGQGFSAEAFF

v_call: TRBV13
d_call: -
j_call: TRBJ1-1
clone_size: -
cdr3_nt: TGTGCCAGCAGCTTGCGCCGGAACACTGAAGCTTTCTTT
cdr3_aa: CASSLRRNTEAFF

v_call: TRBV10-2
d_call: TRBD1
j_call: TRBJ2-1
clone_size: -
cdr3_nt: TGCGCCAGCCTCGGACAGGGGGGCTACAATGAGCAGTTCTTC
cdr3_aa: CASLGQGGYNEQFF

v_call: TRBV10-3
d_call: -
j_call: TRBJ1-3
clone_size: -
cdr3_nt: TGTGCCATCAGTGAGATGCGCTCTGGAAACACCATATATTTT
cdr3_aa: CAISEMRSGNTIYF

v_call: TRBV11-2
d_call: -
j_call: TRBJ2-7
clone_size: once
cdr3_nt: TGTGCCAGCAGCACAGGGTTGATGTACGAGCAGTACTTC
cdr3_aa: CASSTGLMYEQYF

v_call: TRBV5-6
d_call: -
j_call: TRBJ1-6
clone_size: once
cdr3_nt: TGTGCCAGCAGCTTAATTAACAGACCTAATTCACCCCTCCACTTT
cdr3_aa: CASSLINRPNSPLHF

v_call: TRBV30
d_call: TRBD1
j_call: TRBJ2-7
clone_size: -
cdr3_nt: TGTGCCTGGGGACAGGGAAACTACGAGCAGTACTTC
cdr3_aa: CAWGQGNYEQYF

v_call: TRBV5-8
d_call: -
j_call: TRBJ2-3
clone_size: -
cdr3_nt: TGTGCCAGCAGCTCCGGGATACGGGACAACACAGATACGCAGTATTTT
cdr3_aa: CASSSGIRDNTDTQYF

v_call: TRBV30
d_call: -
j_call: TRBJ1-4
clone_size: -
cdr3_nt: TGTGCCTGGAACCAGGGGCCTCTTAATGAAAAACTGTTTTTT
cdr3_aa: CAWNQGPLNEKLFF

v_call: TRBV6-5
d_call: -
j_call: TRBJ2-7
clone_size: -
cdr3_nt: TGTGCCAGCAGCCGAAATGGGCCCTCCTACGAGCAGTACTTC
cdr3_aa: CASSRNGPSYEQYF

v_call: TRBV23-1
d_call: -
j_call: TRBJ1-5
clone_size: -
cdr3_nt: TGCGCCAGCAGTCAGGACCTCCCGGGGGACCTTAGCAATCAGCCCCAGCATTTT
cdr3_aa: CASSQDLPGDLSNQPQHF

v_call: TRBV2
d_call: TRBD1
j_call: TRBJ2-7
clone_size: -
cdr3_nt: TGTGCCAGCAGAGGACAGGGACCCTCCTACGAGCAGTACTTC
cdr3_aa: CASRGQGPSYEQYF

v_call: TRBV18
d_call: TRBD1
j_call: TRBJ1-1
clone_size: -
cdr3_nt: TGTGCCAGCTCAGCGCGGGGGGACAGGGGAAAAACTTTCTTT
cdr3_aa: CASSARGDRGKTFF

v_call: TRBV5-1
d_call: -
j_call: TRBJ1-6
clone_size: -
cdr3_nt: TGCGCCAGCAGATTAGAGGGACAAGTTAATTCACCCCTCCACTTT
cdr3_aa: CASRLEGQVNSPLHF

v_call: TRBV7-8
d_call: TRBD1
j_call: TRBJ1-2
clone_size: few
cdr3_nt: TGTGCCAGCAGCTCCGGGACAGGGATGAAAAGGGGAGAGAACTATGGCTACACCTTC
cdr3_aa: CASSSGTGMKRGENYGYTF

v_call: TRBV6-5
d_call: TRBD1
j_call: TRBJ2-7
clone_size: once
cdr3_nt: TGTGCCAGCAGGTCAGGGGGACCCTACGAGCAGTACTTC
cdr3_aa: CASRSGGPYEQYF

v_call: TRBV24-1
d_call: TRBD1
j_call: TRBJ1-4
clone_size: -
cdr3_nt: TGTGCCACCAGTGATCCGGGACAGGGGTATGAAAAACTGTTTTTT
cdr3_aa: CATSDPGQGYEKLFF

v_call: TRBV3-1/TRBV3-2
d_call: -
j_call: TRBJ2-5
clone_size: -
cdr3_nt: TGTGCCAGCAGCCAAGACCGCAGGGAGGTCCAAGAGACCCAGTACTTC
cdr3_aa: CASSQDRREVQETQYF

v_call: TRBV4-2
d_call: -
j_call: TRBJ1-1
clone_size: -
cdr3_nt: TGTGCCAGCAGCCAAGTCCCAGGTGGCACTGAAGCTTTCTTT
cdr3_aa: CASSQVPGGTEAFF

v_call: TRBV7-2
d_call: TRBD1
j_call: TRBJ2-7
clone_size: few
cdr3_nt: TGTGCCAGCGTAGATATGACAGGGGCCTACGAGCAGTACTTC
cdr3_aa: CASVDMTGAYEQYF

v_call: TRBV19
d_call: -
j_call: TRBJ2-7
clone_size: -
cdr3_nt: TGTGCCAGTAGCCGCACAGGGTACTACGAGCAGTACTTC
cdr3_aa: CASSRTGYYEQYF

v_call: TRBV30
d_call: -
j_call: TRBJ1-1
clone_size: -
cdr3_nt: TGTGCCTGGAGTGAGGGGTACACTGAAGCTTTCTTT
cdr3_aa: CAWSEGYTEAFF

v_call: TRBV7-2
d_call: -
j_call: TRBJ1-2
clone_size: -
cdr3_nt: TGTGCCAGCAGCTTGGGCGAGACCAGGGGAACAGGCTACACCTTC
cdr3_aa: CASSLGETRGTGYTF

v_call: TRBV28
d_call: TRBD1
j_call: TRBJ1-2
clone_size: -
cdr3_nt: TGTGCCAGCAGCCCGCCCCGACAGGGGGCGAACACCTTC
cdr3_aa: CASSPPRQGANTF